A selection of T cell receptor beta chains follows, all from one sample in a study of blood T cell repertoires in COVID-19. Clones were read by immunoSEQ multiplex PCR, and TCRdb kept only the in-frame ones, dropping some. The data contain about 95,000 clones, roughly 76% of them singletons. The sequenced sample consisted of peripheral blood. All receptors derive from a man older than 75 with COVID-19, enrolled during active disease. Both conserved end residues are part of each CDR3. Fields, in order: D gene, V gene, J gene, clone size, CDR3 protein, CDR3 DNA. A D gene is named only where the DNA matches it firmly. Expanded clones are given a class, and other clones once, few, many or no size at all.

NA	TRBV9	TRBJ1-5	NA	CASSVGSSNQPQHF	TGTGCCAGCAGCGTAGGTTCAAGCAATCAGCCCCAGCATTTT
TRBD1	TRBV20-1	TRBJ2-7	NA	CSASLGGTGVYEQYF	TGCAGTGCTAGTTTAGGGGGGACAGGCGTCTACGAGCAGTACTTC
NA	TRBV18	TRBJ2-5	once	CASSPVLRETQYF	TGTGCCAGCTCACCAGTTCTGAGGGAGACCCAGTACTTC
NA	TRBV29-1	TRBJ2-7	NA	CSGRQGAAPTEQYF	TGCAGCGGGCGCCAAGGTGCGGCCCCAACCGAGCAGTACTTC
NA	TRBV28	TRBJ2-1	once	CASTRPSYNEQFF	TGTGCCAGTACTAGACCCTCCTACAATGAGCAGTTCTTC
NA	TRBV5-1	TRBJ1-2	NA	CASSPAPQTDYGYTF	TGCGCCAGCAGTCCCGCCCCACAGACGGACTATGGCTACACCTTC
TRBD2	TRBV30	TRBJ2-5	many	CAWSVRAGVVGETQYF	TGTGCCTGGAGTGTAAGAGCGGGAGTGGTAGGAGAGACCCAGTACTTC
TRBD2	TRBV14	TRBJ2-4	NA	CASSPSRGLAGLAKNIQYF	TGTGCCAGCAGCCCAAGCAGGGGACTAGCGGGCCTAGCCAAAAACATTCAGTACTTC
TRBD1	TRBV5-1	TRBJ2-7	NA	CASSSGQGGPYEQYF	TGCGCCAGCAGCTCAGGACAGGGGGGCCCCTACGAGCAGTACTTC
TRBD1	TRBV18	TRBJ2-7	few	CASSPQGTGSYEQYF	TGTGCCAGCTCACCACAAGGGACAGGTTCCTACGAGCAGTACTTC
NA	TRBV7-9	TRBJ2-7	NA	CASSRQNLIYEQYF	TGTGCCAGCAGCCGACAGAATCTAATCTACGAGCAGTACTTC
NA	TRBV2	TRBJ1-1	once	CASSAEGGTEAFF	TGTGCCAGCAGCGCCGAGGGGGGGACTGAAGCTTTCTTT
TRBD1	TRBV28	TRBJ1-5	NA	CASWDRGSQPQHF	TGTGCCAGTTGGGACAGGGGGTCTCAGCCCCAGCATTTT
NA	TRBV19	TRBJ2-7	NA	CASRDRYEQYF	TGTGCCAGTAGAGACAGATACGAGCAGTACTTC
NA	TRBV6-4	TRBJ2-1	NA	CASSVGSGGYNEQFF	TGTGCCAGCAGTGTCGGGAGTGGGGGGTACAATGAGCAGTTCTTC
NA	TRBV4-2	TRBJ2-1	few	CASSYKRGNNEQFF	TGTGCCAGCAGCTATAAAAGGGGCAATAATGAGCAGTTCTTC
TRBD1	TRBV27	TRBJ2-6	NA	CASSLGQGRFETGANVLTF	TGTGCCAGCAGTTTAGGACAGGGTAGGTTCGAAACTGGGGCCAACGTCCTGACTTTC
NA	TRBV3-1/TRBV3-2	TRBJ2-1	NA	CASSQQGYNEQFF	TGTGCCAGCAGCCAACAGGGCTACAATGAGCAGTTCTTC
TRBD1	TRBV12-3/TRBV12-4	TRBJ1-1	NA	CASNIQGGTEAFF	TGTGCCAGCAATATACAGGGGGGCACTGAAGCTTTCTTT